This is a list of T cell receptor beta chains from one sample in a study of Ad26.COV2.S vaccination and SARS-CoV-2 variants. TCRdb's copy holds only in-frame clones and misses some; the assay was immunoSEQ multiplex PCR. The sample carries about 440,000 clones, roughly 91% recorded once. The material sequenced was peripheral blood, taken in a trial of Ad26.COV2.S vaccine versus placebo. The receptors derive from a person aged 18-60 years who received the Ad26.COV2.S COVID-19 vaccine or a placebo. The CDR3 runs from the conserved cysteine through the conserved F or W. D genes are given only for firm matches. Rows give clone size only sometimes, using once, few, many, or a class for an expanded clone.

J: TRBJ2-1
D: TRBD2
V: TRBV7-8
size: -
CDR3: CASSVAGFNNEQFF
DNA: TGTGCCAGCAGTGTAGCGGGCTTTAACAATGAGCAGTTCTTC

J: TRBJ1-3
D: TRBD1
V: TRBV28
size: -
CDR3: CASSFTDRGGNTIYF
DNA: TGTGCCAGCAGTTTCACTGACAGGGGTGGAAACACCATATATTTT

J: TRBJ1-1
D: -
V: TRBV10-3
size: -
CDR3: CAITATGTNTEAFF
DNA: TGTGCCATCACCGCAACAGGTACTAACACTGAAGCTTTCTTT

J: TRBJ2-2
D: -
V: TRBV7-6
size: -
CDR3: CASSLNPLRKPTGELFF
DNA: TGTGCCAGCAGCTTAAACCCGTTGAGGAAACCCACCGGGGAGCTGTTTTTT

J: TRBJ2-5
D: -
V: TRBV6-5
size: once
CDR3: CASRLYTRETQYF
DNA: TGTGCCAGTCGACTCTACACACGGGAGACCCAGTACTTC

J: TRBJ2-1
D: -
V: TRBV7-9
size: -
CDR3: CASSPGRDALGGEQFF
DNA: TGTGCCAGCAGCCCCGGCCGGGACGCCTTGGGGGGTGAGCAGTTCTTC

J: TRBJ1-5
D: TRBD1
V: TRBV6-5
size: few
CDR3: CASRSRDRDQPQHF
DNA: TGTGCCAGCAGAAGCCGGGACAGAGATCAGCCCCAGCATTTT

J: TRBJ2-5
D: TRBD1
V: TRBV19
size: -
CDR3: CASADRGLHETQYF
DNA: TGTGCCAGCGCTGACAGGGGGCTTCATGAGACCCAGTACTTC

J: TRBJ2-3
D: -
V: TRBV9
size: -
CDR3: CASSVRTVGADTQYF
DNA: TGTGCCAGCAGCGTGAGGACAGTGGGCGCAGATACGCAGTATTTT

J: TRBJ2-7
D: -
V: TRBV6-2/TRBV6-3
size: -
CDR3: CASSYARAKYEQYF
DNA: TGTGCCAGCAGTTATGCCAGGGCAAAGTACGAGCAGTACTTC

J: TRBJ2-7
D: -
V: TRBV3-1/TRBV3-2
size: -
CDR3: CASSQVGQVREQYF
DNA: TGTGCCAGCAGCCAAGTCGGGCAGGTGCGTGAGCAGTACTTC

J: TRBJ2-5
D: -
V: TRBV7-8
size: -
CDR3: CASSSGAGAATQYF
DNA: TGTGCCAGCAGCTCGGGGGCGGGAGCTGCGACCCAGTACTTC

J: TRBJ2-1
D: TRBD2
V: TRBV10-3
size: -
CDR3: CAISEKRVGVSPGGPSYNEQFF
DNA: TGTGCCATCAGTGAGAAACGTGTCGGAGTATCCCCGGGAGGGCCGTCCTACAATGAGCAGTTCTTC

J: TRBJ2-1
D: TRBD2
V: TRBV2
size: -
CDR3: CASRSQAGGAYNEQFF
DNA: TGTGCCAGCAGGAGCCAAGCGGGAGGAGCCTACAATGAGCAGTTCTTC

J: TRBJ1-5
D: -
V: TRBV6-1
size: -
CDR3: CASSEDLINSNQPQHF
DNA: TGTGCCAGCAGTGAAGATTTGATTAATAGCAATCAGCCCCAGCATTTT

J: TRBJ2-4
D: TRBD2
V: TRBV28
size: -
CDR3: CASSFRREGLPGIQYF
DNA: TGTGCCAGCAGTTTTCGGCGGGAGGGCCTCCCAGGAATTCAGTACTTC

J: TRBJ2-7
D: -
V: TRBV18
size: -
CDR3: CASSPPRGYEQYF
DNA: TGTGCCAGCTCACCACCGCGGGGCTACGAGCAGTACTTC

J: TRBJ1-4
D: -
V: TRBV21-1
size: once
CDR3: CASSKAWSGKNEKLFF
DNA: TGTGCCAGCAGCAAAGCTTGGTCAGGGAAGAATGAAAAACTGTTTTTT

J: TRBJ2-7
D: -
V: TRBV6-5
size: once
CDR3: CASGRRGDNYEQYF
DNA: TGTGCCAGCGGTCGACGGGGGGACAACTACGAGCAGTACTTC

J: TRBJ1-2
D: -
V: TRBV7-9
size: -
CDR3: CASSLNRAYYGYTF
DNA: TGTGCCAGCAGCTTAAACAGGGCATACTATGGCTACACCTTC

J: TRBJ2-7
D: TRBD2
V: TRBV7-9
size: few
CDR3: CASKHSGSPYEQYF
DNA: TGTGCCAGCAAACATAGCGGGTCCCCCTACGAGCAGTACTTC

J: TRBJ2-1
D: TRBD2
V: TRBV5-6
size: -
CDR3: CASSHEGLAFYNEQFF
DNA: TGTGCCAGCAGCCACGAGGGACTAGCCTTCTACAATGAGCAGTTCTTC

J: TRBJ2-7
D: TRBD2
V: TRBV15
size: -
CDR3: CATSRGLAVEQYF
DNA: TGTGCCACCAGCAGAGGACTAGCGGTCGAGCAGTACTTC

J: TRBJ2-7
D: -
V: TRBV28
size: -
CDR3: CASSPPSREQYF
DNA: TGTGCCAGCAGTCCGCCCTCCCGCGAGCAGTACTTC

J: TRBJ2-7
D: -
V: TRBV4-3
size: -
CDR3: CASSQATSSYEQYF
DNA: TGCGCCAGCAGCCAAGCGACAAGCTCCTACGAGCAGTACTTC

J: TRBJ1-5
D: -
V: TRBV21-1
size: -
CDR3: CASSKNATAQGVVGNQPQHF
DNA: TGTGCCAGCAGCAAAAATGCGACAGCCCAGGGCGTTGTAGGCAATCAGCCCCAGCATTTT

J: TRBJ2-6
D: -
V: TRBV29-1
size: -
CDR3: CRVGGAGTKSGANVLTF
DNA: TGCCGCGTGGGGGGGGCGGGAACCAAATCTGGGGCCAACGTCCTGACTTTC

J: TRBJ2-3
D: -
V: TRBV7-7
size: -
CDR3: CASSLLTGMVADTQYF
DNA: TGTGCTAGCAGCTTATTAACAGGGATGGTCGCAGATACGCAGTATTTT

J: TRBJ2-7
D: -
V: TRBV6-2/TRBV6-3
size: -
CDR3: CASSDRGGRYEQYF
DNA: TGTGCCAGCAGTGACCGCGGAGGGCGCTACGAGCAGTACTTC

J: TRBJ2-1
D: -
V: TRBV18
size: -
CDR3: CASSPPWTGVRNEQFF
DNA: TGTGCCAGCTCACCACCGTGGACGGGAGTAAGGAATGAGCAGTTCTTC

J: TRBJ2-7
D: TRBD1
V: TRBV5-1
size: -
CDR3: CASSREGTGGNEQYF
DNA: TGCGCCAGCAGCCGGGAAGGGACAGGGGGAAACGAGCAGTACTTC

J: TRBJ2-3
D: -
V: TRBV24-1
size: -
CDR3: CATSDLTSTDTQYF
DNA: TGTGCCACCAGCGACCTCACTAGCACAGATACGCAGTATTTT

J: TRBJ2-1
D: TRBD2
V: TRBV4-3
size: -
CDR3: CASSQGLAGDYNEQFF
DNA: TGCGCCAGCAGCCAAGGCTTAGCGGGAGACTACAATGAGCAGTTCTTC

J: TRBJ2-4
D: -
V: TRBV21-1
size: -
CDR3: CASNLETGVGDPDGGIPKNIQYF
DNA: TGTGCCAGCAACCTCGAAACAGGCGTCGGGGACCCCGATGGGGGAATTCCCAAAAACATTCAGTACTTC

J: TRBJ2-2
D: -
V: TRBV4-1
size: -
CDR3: CASSQRGARSTGELFF
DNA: TGCGCCAGCAGCCAGAGGGGGGCCCGGAGCACCGGGGAGCTGTTTTTT

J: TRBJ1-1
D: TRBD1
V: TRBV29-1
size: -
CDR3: CSVHPGQGLGAFF
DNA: TGCAGCGTTCATCCGGGACAGGGCTTAGGAGCTTTCTTT

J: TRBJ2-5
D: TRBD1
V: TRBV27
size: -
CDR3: CASSLSRGQGGTQYF
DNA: TGTGCCAGCAGTTTATCGCGGGGACAGGGCGGGACCCAGTACTTC

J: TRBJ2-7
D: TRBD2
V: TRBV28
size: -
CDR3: CASSLGGNYVYEQYF
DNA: TGTGCCAGCAGTTTGGGAGGGAATTACGTCTACGAGCAGTACTTC

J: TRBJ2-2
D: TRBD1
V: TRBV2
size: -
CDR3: CASSGQGVTGELFF
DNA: TGTGCCAGCAGCGGACAGGGGGTCACCGGGGAGCTGTTTTTT

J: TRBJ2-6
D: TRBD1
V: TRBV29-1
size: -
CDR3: CSVPDRAGANVLTF
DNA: TGCAGCGTACCCGACAGGGCCGGGGCCAACGTCCTGACTTTC

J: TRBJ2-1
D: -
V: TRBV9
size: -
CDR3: CASSPEGLPLGNEQFF
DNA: TGTGCCAGCAGCCCGGAGGGCCTCCCACTGGGGAATGAGCAGTTCTTC

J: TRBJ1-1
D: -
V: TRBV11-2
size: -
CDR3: CASSQSIVSDF
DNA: TGTGCCAGCAGCCAAAGTATCGTATCGGACTTT

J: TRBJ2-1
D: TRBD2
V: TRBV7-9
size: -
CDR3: CASSLNPSGTNNEQFF
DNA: TGTGCCAGCAGCTTAAACCCTAGCGGGACTAACAATGAGCAGTTCTTC